The 12 T cell receptor beta chains given below trace back to one sample, sequenced in a study of T cell repertoires in cytomegalovirus infection. In TCRdb, the reads were re-called with MiXCR into one record per CDR3 protein. Of roughly 920,000 distinct CDR3 sequences in the sample, roughly 30% were seen once. These receptors have no identified antigens. The sample in question was cultured CD8+ T cells from PBMCs, obtained from culture after CMV antigen stimulation. The receptors here all came from a human donor in good health (CMV status not recorded). Some clones in this sample may be carry-over from other donors' samples.

This clonotype showed up just a few times. V usage is TRBV7-6 and J usage is TRBJ1-1; 10 bases fit TRBD1. The CDR3 is 14 residues long. Germline assignment: CDR1 SGHVS and CDR2 FNYEAQ. The junction had 6 bases not matched to a gene; V was cut back by 5 bases and J by 6 bases. CDR3: CASSSRDRGSEAFF. In nucleotides, the CDR3 is TGTGCCAGCAGCAGCCGGGACAGGGGTTCTGAAGCTTTCTTT. Supplemented by reference TRBV7-6 and TRBJ1-1, the full variable domain reads GAGVSQSPRYKVTKRGQDVALRCDPISGHVSLYWYRQALGQGPEFLTYFNYEAQQDKSGLPNDRFSAERPEGSISTLTIQRTEQRDSAMYRCASSSRDRGSEAFFGQGTRLTVV.

This rearrangement joins TRBV4-3 to TRBJ1-1, with a tentative D call TRBD1 (6 bases). Germline loops: CDR1 LGHNA, CDR2 YSLEER. V lost 0 bases, J lost 11 bases, and 19 bases lay in between. The CDR3 extends over 15 amino acids. The DNA of the CDR3 is TGCGCCAGCAGCCAAGATCCGGGGGGCCGGGATTGGGCTTTCTTT. Translating it yields CASSQDPGGRDWAFF.

This clonotype was counted ten times or more. V and J are TRBV7-6 and TRBJ2-1; D is ambiguous. Deletions cut 4 bases from V and 6 bases from J, with 10 bases between. The CDR3 covers 13 residues. CDR1 and CDR2 (germline): SGHVS, FNYEAQ. This CDR3 is CASSYYYCNEQFF. The CDR3 nucleotides are TGTGCCAGCAGCTATTACTACTGCAATGAGCAGTTCTTC.

The gene calls are TRBV10-3 and TRBJ2-7; TRBD2 aligns across 13 bases. Trimming cost V 4 bases and J 7 bases; bases outside gene matches: 4. Per the germline V gene, CDR1 is ENHRY and CDR2 is SYGVKD. This CDR3 region has 14 residues. CDR3 in DNA: TGTGCCATCAGTGGGGGGACTAGCGGGGCGGAGCAGTACTTC. This codes for CAISGGTSGAEQYF.

The J gene is TRBJ1-1, the V gene TRBV6-6; unclear D gene. Trimming shortened V by 11 bases and J by 0 bases, and 34 bases separated the two germline ends. Looked up from germline, CDR1 is MNHNY and CDR2 is SVGAGI (reference sequence). There are 20 residues in the CDR3. The CDR3 coding sequence is TGTGCCTCCAGCCTAGAATTAGATGGGGTCAACCGTCGGGTGAACACTGAAGCTTTCTTT. Translating it yields CASSLELDGVNRRVNTEAFF.

CDR3 region: CASRLRDEQFF. Here the CDR3 DNA reads TGTGCCAGCAGACTCCGGGATGAGCAGTTCTTC. This chain joins TRBV7-9 and TRBJ2-1; D gene ambiguous. Germline assignment: CDR1 SEHNR and CDR2 FQNEAQ (reference sequence). The CDR3 loop spans 11 amino acids. The V gene lost 6 bases and the J gene lost 8 bases, with 8 bases spanning the gap.

This clonotype was observed a handful of times. The gene calls are TRBV4-2 and TRBJ2-3; TRBD2 matches 11 bases. This CDR3 has 16 residues. The V segment lost 4 bases and the J segment 2 bases; nucleotides outside the gene matches: 5. Per germline, CDR1 LGHNA and CDR2 YNFKEQ. CDR3 sequence (DNA): TGTGCCAGCAGCCTCCTAGCGGGGGGCCACACAGATACGCAGTATTTT. It translates to CASSLLAGGHTDTQYF.

Only a few counts were recorded for this clonotype. This rearrangement joins TRBV27 to TRBJ2-7; 7 positions match TRBD2. The trim removed 6 bases at V and 2 bases at J, leaving 4 bases unmatched. There are 13 residues in the CDR3. CDR1 and CDR2 from the germline V gene are MNHEY and SMNVEV (reference sequence). For the CDR3, the DNA is TGTGCCAGCAGCCCGGGGGGTGCCTACGAGCAGTACGTC. Translating it yields CASSPGGAYEQYV.

The rearrangement joins TRBV7-9 to TRBJ1-2, with a possible D match to TRBD1 (5 bases). V was pared by 1 base and J by 8 bases, with 11 bases between. CDR3 size: 13 residues. From germline, CDR1 is SEHNR and CDR2 FQNEAQ (reference sequence). CDR3 region: CASSLVGALGYTF. Written as DNA, the CDR3 is TGTGCCAGCAGCTTAGTCGGGGCACTGGGCTACACCTTC.

This clonotype was counted many times. The chain uses TRBV7-6 and TRBJ1-1; D is unresolved. Looked up from germline, CDR1 is SGHVS and CDR2 is FNYEAQ. V lost 1 base and J lost 0, with 9 bases in between. CDR3 length equals 15 residues. The CDR3 loop is CASSLGQIMNTEAFF. Written as DNA, the CDR3 is TGTGCCAGCAGCTTAGGGCAGATAATGAACACTGAAGCTTTCTTT.

This clonotype showed up just a few times. V usage is TRBV27 and J usage is TRBJ1-2, with 8 bases aligning to TRBD1. The CDR3 is made up of 12 amino acids. Germline values: CDR1 MNHEY, CDR2 SMNVEV (reference sequence). The trim removed 8 bases at V and 6 bases at J, leaving 5 bases unmatched. CDR3 DNA sequence: TGTGCCAGCGGGGCAGGGGGCAATGGCTACACCTTC. This gives the protein CASGAGGNGYTF.

V and J are TRBV7-9 and TRBJ1-1; weak D call: TRBD1 (5 bases). CDR1 and CDR2 from the germline V gene are SEHNR and FQNEAQ (reference sequence). With 3 bases removed from V and 5 bases from J, the gap between germline ends came to 16 bases. The CDR3 is 15 residues long. This CDR3 reads CASSFGFGGETEAFF. CDR3 sequence (DNA): TGTGCCAGCAGCTTCGGCTTCGGGGGGGAAACTGAAGCTTTCTTT.